This T cell receptor beta chain originates from a study of T cells after yellow fever vaccination. It was through 5'RACE template switching that TCR cDNA was made, with a universal primer site and UMIs added. Each CDR3 protein gets one entry after TCRdb re-called the 5' RACE reads with MiXCR. The table records over 110,000 distinct CDR3 sequences, about 7.7% of them present only once. Of note for this clonotype: Its antigen is unidentified.

Overall study findings and caveats: Contamination of FACS-sorted repertoires by abundant clonotypes from the bulk population could occur.

The receptor comes from a man in his thirties or forties who received the YFV17D yellow fever vaccine. Sequencing used CD4+ T cells sorted from PBMCs, obtained 5 days after the yellow fever booster vaccination.

In DNA form, the CDR3 reads TGTGCCCCAACTGGCTATTTCCACCTGACTAGCGGGACCTCCTTTACCTACAATGAGCAGTTCTTC. Translating it yields CAPTGYFHLTSGTSFTYNEQFF. This rearrangement joins TRBV7-4 to TRBJ2-1; 11 bases agree with TRBD2. CDR1 is SGHVT and CDR2 is SQSDAQ in the germline V gene. The CDR3 is 22 amino acids. J was trimmed by 2 bases and V by 11 bases; bases with no gene match: 29.